This is a list of T cell receptor beta chains from one sample in a study of T-cell memory formation after mild COVID-19. TCRdb fed the 5' RACE reads into MiXCR, producing one record per CDR3 protein. The repertoire includes 300,000 to 400,000 distinct CDR3 sequences, approximately 29% of them detected once, and roughly 13% sits in the top ten. The sequenced material came from PBMCs or a T cell subset sorted from them (not recorded which). The receptor source for this set is an adult woman who had mild COVID-19 (a few samples of this study predate the infection). Cell type and time point are not known. CDR3s include the opening cysteine and the closing phenylalanine or tryptophan. D genes are given only for firm matches. Clone size is given for some rows only: seen once, a few or many times, or a class if the clone is expanded.

TRBJ2-7,TRBD2,TRBV5-1,.,TGCGCCAGCATCTCGGGGGGGCAGGGGTCCTACGAGCAGTACTTC,CASISGGQGSYEQYF
TRBJ1-2,.,TRBV5-1,few,TGCGCCAGCAGCTTGGACGTGGGCCTTTATGGCTACACCTTC,CASSLDVGLYGYTF
TRBJ1-2,TRBD1,TRBV5-1,few,TGCGCCAGCAGCACAGGACAGGGGGAGTATGGCTACACCTTC,CASSTGQGEYGYTF
TRBJ1-2,TRBD1,TRBV7-6,.,TGTGCCAGCAGCTCCGAGGGGGCGTCTGGCTACACCTTC,CASSSEGASGYTF
TRBJ2-3,TRBD2,TRBV11-2,many,TGTGCCAGCAGCCCGCTAGCGGAATGGGGAGATACGCAGTATTTT,CASSPLAEWGDTQYF
TRBJ2-7,TRBD1,TRBV6-6,few,TGTGCCAGCAGCGCTGGACAGGGTTTGGACGAGCAGTACTTC,CASSAGQGLDEQYF
TRBJ1-1,TRBD1,TRBV5-1,.,TGCGCCAGCAGCTTGGTGGGACAGACTGAAGCTTTCTTT,CASSLVGQTEAFF
TRBJ2-7,TRBD2,TRBV5-1,few,TGCGCCAGCAGCTTGGGTGCCAGCGGGGGACCCTACGAGCAGTACTTC,CASSLGASGGPYEQYF
TRBJ2-3,.,TRBV30,.,TGTGCCTGGAGCCTAAGCAGTTACACAGATACGCAGTATTTT,CAWSLSSYTDTQYF
TRBJ1-5,.,TRBV7-2,.,TGTGCCAGCAGCTCGGGACAACATAATCAGCCCCAGCATTTT,CASSSGQHNQPQHF
TRBJ1-2,.,TRBV5-5,.,TGTGCCAGCAGCTATATGGGGAGGGACTATGGCTACACCTTC,CASSYMGRDYGYTF
TRBJ1-2,.,TRBV7-9,.,TGTGCCAGCAGCTTCACGGGGGCCAGAACCTATGGCTACACCTTC,CASSFTGARTYGYTF
TRBJ2-3,TRBD2,TRBV7-8,.,TGTGCCAGCAGCAGAAGGGAGGGACCCACAGATACGCAGTATTTT,CASSRREGPTDTQYF
TRBJ2-5,TRBD1,TRBV15,.,TGTGCCACCAGCAGACAGGGGGTGCAAGAGACCCAGTACTTC,CATSRQGVQETQYF
TRBJ2-1,TRBD2,TRBV7-2,few,TGTGCCAGCAGCTTTGAACCCTGGAAGGCGCGGGGGAGAGGCAATGAGCAGTTCTTC,CASSFEPWKARGRGNEQFF